The 24 T cell receptor beta chains below come from one sample, sequenced in a study of vaccination effects on CD4 cells after COVID-19. Profiling relied on immunoSEQ multiplex PCR, and the TCRdb table lists in-frame clones only, not all of them. The sample has 50,000 to 70,000 clones; 65% to 75% are singletons. These TCRs' antigens remain unknown. Cells that had been cultured for 10 days were the source of isolated CD4+ T cells. The sample consisted of CD4+ T cells from PBMCs cultured without peptide, taken before COVID-19 vaccination. The origin of the receptors is a human donor who had a prior SARS-CoV-2 infection.

This rearrangement joins TRBV2 to TRBJ1-5; 8 bases map to TRBD1. The junction had 7 bases not matched to a gene; V was cut back by 5 bases and J by 7 bases. From germline, CDR1 is SNHLY and CDR2 FYNNEI. There are 14 residues in the CDR3. The CDR3 spells CASSFDRGGQPQHF. Written as DNA, the CDR3 is TGTGCCAGCAGTTTTGACAGGGGAGGGCAGCCCCAGCATTTT. The complete variable domain, with remaining parts taken from reference TRBV2 and TRBJ1-5, reads EPEVTQTPSHQVTQMGQEVILRCVPISNHLYFYWYRQILGQKVEFLVSFYNNEISEKSEIFDDQFSVERPDGSNFTLKIRSTKLEDSAMYFCASSFDRGGQPQHFGDGTRLSIL.

V gene TRBV6-5 combines with J gene TRBJ1-1; 8 bases match TRBD1. V gave up 10 bases and J gave up 11 bases; unmatched junction bases: 9. The CDR3 extends over 11 amino acids. The germline V gene encodes CDR1 MNHEY and CDR2 SVGAGI. The CDR3 bases are TGTGCCATCAGAGTGGACAGGGTTGCTTTCTTT. As protein: CAIRVDRVAFF.

J is TRBJ2-7 and V is TRBV7-2, with TRBD1 matching 7 bases. Germline CDR1 reads SGHTA; CDR2 reads FQGNSA. There are 15 residues in the CDR3. J gave up 2 bases and V 1 base, and 5 bases lay outside the gene matches. This chain's CDR3 is CASSLGPGGTYEQYF. The CDR3 DNA reads TGTGCCAGCAGCTTAGGGCCAGGGGGTACCTACGAGCAGTACTTC.

J is TRBJ1-6 and V is TRBV9; possible D gene TRBD1, 5 bases. The germline V gene has CDR1 SGDLS and CDR2 YYNGEE. The CDR3 is 16 amino acids. Trimming cost V 3 bases and J 6 bases, with 16 bases left between them. The CDR3 here is CASSEGLGGANSPLHF. As DNA, the CDR3 is TGTGCCAGCAGCGAGGGCCTAGGCGGGGCTAATTCACCCCTCCACTTT.

The V and J genes are TRBV2 and TRBJ2-7, with D uncertain. V lost 2 bases to trimming and J lost 4 bases, with 9 bases between them. The CDR3 loop spans 13 amino acids. Germline V gene sequence: CDR1 SNHLY, CDR2 FYNNEI. CDR3 sequence reads: CASSELDGYEQYF. CDR3 bases: TGTGCCAGCAGTGAATTGGACGGGTACGAGCAGTACTTC.

J is TRBJ1-6 and V is TRBV2, with no clear D. Germline values: CDR1 SNHLY, CDR2 FYNNEI. The CDR3 totals 12 residues. Deletions cut 4 bases from V and 8 bases from J, with 6 bases between. The CDR3 protein is CASSASHSPLHF. CDR3 nucleotide sequence: TGTGCCAGCAGTGCCTCTCATTCACCCCTCCACTTT.

The rearrangement uses TRBV30 and TRBJ1-5, with 10 bases identical to TRBD1. The V gene's germline CDR1 is GTSNPN and CDR2 SVGIG (reference sequence). The CDR3 contains 14 residues. The ends lost 3 bases at V and 10 bases at J; junction bases unmatched: 9. The CDR3 is CAWSGQGESQPQHF. In DNA form, the CDR3 reads TGTGCCTGGAGCGGACAGGGGGAATCTCAACCCCAGCATTTT.

The chain carries TRBV5-6 and TRBJ2-7; D might be TRBD2 (7 bases). The ends were cut back, 4 bases at V and 3 bases at J, with 23 bases in the middle. The germline V gene encodes CDR1 SGHDT and CDR2 YYEEEE. There are 17 residues in the CDR3. CDR3 sequence: CASSTPVGGGGDYEQYF. CDR3 sequence (DNA): TGTGCCAGCAGCACCCCTGTCGGGGGCGGGGGTGACTACGAGCAGTACTTC. The full variable domain, completed using reference TRBV5-6 and TRBJ2-7, is DAGVTQSPTHLIKTRGQQVTLRCSPKSGHDTVSWYQQALGQGPQFIFQYYEEEERQRGNFPDRFSGHQFPNYSSELNVNALLLGDSALYLCASSTPVGGGGDYEQYFGPGTRLTVT.

The J gene is TRBJ2-5, the V gene TRBV6-6; TRBD2 matches at 8 bases. V shed 5 bases, J shed 0 bases, and the junction held 11 bases outside the gene matches. Looked up from germline, CDR1 is MNHNY and CDR2 is SVGAGI (reference sequence). The CDR3 length is 17 residues. For the CDR3, the DNA is TGTGCCAGCAGTCCCCTTGCGGGGGGACTTTACCAAGAGACCCAGTACTTC. Translated, it gives CASSPLAGGLYQETQYF.

A few counts support this clone. This rearrangement joins TRBV11-3 to TRBJ2-7; D unresolved. Germline V lookup: CDR1 SGHNT, CDR2 YENEEA. The CDR3 extends over 15 amino acids. Between the trimmed V and J ends, which lost 0 bases and 3 bases, there was a span of 12 bases. The CDR3 is CASSLDMGGDYEQYF. CDR3 coding DNA: TGTGCCAGCAGCTTAGATATGGGTGGGGACTACGAGCAGTACTTC.

This clone was recorded a few times. This chain uses TRBV27 with TRBJ1-2, with D possibly TRBD1 on 5 matching bases. V was shortened by 5 bases and J by 2 bases, with 21 bases between the two germline ends. From germline, CDR1 is MNHEY and CDR2 SMNVEV (reference sequence). CDR3 length equals 17 residues. CDR3 in amino acids: CASSRGGDPNRNYGYTF. The CDR3 DNA follows: TGTGCCAGCAGTCGGGGAGGAGACCCGAACAGGAACTATGGCTACACCTTC.

The genes are TRBV19 and TRBJ2-3, with a weak D call TRBD1 (6 bases). The CDR3 covers 15 residues. Germline V lookup: CDR1 LNHDA, CDR2 SQIVND (reference sequence). Trimming cost V 1 base and J 3 bases, with 11 bases left between them. Written as DNA, the CDR3 is TGTGCCAGTAGTATAGTGGGCAGGGGAACAGATACGCAGTATTTT. Residues: CASSIVGRGTDTQYF.

The chain has TRBV30 and TRBJ1-3; possibly TRBD1 for D (5 bases). Germline-derived CDR1 and CDR2 are GTSNPN and SVGIG (reference sequence). CDR3 length equals 13 residues. Trimming removed 2 bases at V and 8 bases at J, with 13 bases between. The CDR3 region is CAWSRDGRDTIYF. DNA for the CDR3: TGTGCCTGGAGTCGGGACGGGCGTGACACCATATATTTT. The variable domain in full, completed from reference TRBV30 and TRBJ1-3, reads SQTIHQWPATLVQPVGSPLSLECTVEGTSNPNLYWYRQAAGRGLQLLFYSVGIGQISSEVPQNLSASRPQDRQFILSSKKLLLSDSGFYLCAWSRDGRDTIYFGEGSWLTVV.

The V call is TRBV2, the J call TRBJ2-1, with a weak D call TRBD2 (5 bases). Trimming took off 4 bases at V and 5 bases at J, with 12 bases between the two ends. Looked up from germline, CDR1 is SNHLY and CDR2 is FYNNEI. The CDR3 consists of 14 residues. This CDR3 is CASSAGLTDNEQFF. In DNA, the CDR3 is TGTGCCAGCAGTGCTGGACTGACCGACAATGAGCAGTTCTTC.

This chain connects TRBV6-1 to TRBJ2-2; D not certain. This CDR3 contains 13 residues. Germline assignment: CDR1 MNHNS and CDR2 SASEGT. Trimming took 1 base from V and 9 from J, leaving 9 bases between them. The chain's CDR3 is CASSEGGFRELFF. The CDR3 nucleotides read TGTGCCAGCAGTGAAGGAGGATTTCGGGAGCTGTTTTTT.

J is TRBJ2-7 and V is TRBV9, with TRBD2 matching 12 bases. Looked up from germline, CDR1 is SGDLS and CDR2 is YYNGEE. V lost 3 bases, J lost 0 bases, and 4 bases stayed unmatched. This CDR3 contains 16 residues. Here the CDR3 reads CASSEGTSGYSYEQYF. The CDR3 region has the DNA TGTGCCAGCAGCGAGGGGACTAGCGGGTACTCCTACGAGCAGTACTTC.

The chain combines TRBV6-5 with TRBJ2-7; a possible D gene is TRBD2 (7 bases). Germline V gene data show CDR1 as MNHEY and CDR2 as SVGAGI. The CDR3 has 16 residues. V was trimmed by 0 bases and J by 1 base, leaving 13 bases between them. In nucleotides, the CDR3 is TGTGCCAGCAGTTACTCGGGGGGGCGCGTTTCCTACGAGCAGTACTTC. It specifies CASSYSGGRVSYEQYF.

This sequence joins TRBV28 and TRBJ1-1; no definite D call. Trimming shortened V by 1 base and J by 6 bases, and 12 bases separated the two germline ends. The length of the CDR3 is 14 residues. Germline values: CDR1 MDHEN, CDR2 SYDVKM. The CDR3 loop is CASSLSLGGSEAFF. CDR3 DNA sequence: TGTGCCAGCAGTTTATCTCTAGGTGGCTCTGAAGCTTTCTTT.

This chain connects TRBV5-1 to TRBJ2-7; D remains ambiguous. Trimming removed 3 bases from V and 3 bases from J, with 13 bases in between. Per the germline V gene, CDR1 is SGHRS and CDR2 is YFSETQ. The CDR3 is made up of 14 amino acids. The CDR3: CASSSGTPGYEQYF. CDR3 sequence (DNA): TGCGCCAGCAGCTCAGGTACTCCTGGCTACGAGCAGTACTTC. Full variable domain (rest looked up from reference TRBV5-1 and TRBJ2-7): KAGVTQTPRYLIKTRGQQVTLSCSPISGHRSVSWYQQTPGQGLQFLFEYFSETQRNKGNFPGRFSGRQFSNSRSEMNVSTLELGDSALYLCASSSGTPGYEQYFGPGTRLTVT.

This clone was observed a few times. The chain carries TRBV7-9 and TRBJ2-1; 7 bases agree with TRBD1. This CDR3 is built from 12 residues. Per the germline V gene, CDR1 is SEHNR and CDR2 is FQNEAQ (reference sequence). The J segment lost 15 bases and the V segment lost 4 bases, leaving 9 bases of the junction unmatched. CDR3 loop: CASSSQGDVGFF. The CDR3 region has the DNA TGTGCCAGCAGCTCTCAGGGGGACGTTGGGTTCTTC.

The genes are TRBV4-1 and TRBJ2-2; D is ambiguous. Germline-derived CDR1 and CDR2 are MGHRA and YSYEKL. Trimming took off 0 bases at V and 6 bases at J, with 14 bases between the two ends. This CDR3 is 16 amino acids long. The CDR3 region has the DNA TGCGCCAGCAGCCAAGATTCTACCATAAAGTCCGGGGAGCTGTTTTTT. Translation gives CASSQDSTIKSGELFF.

The chain joins TRBV7-2 to TRBJ2-1; unclear D gene. V gave up 1 base and J gave up 7 bases, with 8 bases separating them. CDR3 size: 13 residues. In germline, CDR1 is SGHTA, CDR2 FQGNSA. The CDR3 DNA sequence: TGTGCCAGCAGCTTAGTATTGGGTAATGAGCAGTTCTTC. Encoded protein: CASSLVLGNEQFF.

The rearrangement links TRBV7-2 to TRBJ2-1, with TRBD1 as a possible D gene (6 bases). This CDR3 spans 16 amino acids. Germline V gene lookup returns CDR1 SGHTA and CDR2 FQGNSA. V lost 7 bases, J lost 9 bases, and 25 bases lay in between. The CDR3 loop reads CASTLHPDDRPGEQFF. CDR3 DNA sequence: TGTGCCAGCACCCTTCATCCGGACGACAGGCCGGGTGAGCAGTTCTTC.

The CDR3 DNA reads as TGTGCCAGCAGCCAAGAAAGGGACGGAGCTAATCAGCCCCAGCATTTT. Its protein product is CASSQERDGANQPQHF. This chain joins TRBV4-2 and TRBJ1-5; D might be TRBD1 (5 bases). Germline V gene lookup returns CDR1 LGHNA and CDR2 YNFKEQ. V was shortened by 0 bases and J by 4 bases, with 13 bases between the two germline ends. This CDR3 has 16 amino acids.